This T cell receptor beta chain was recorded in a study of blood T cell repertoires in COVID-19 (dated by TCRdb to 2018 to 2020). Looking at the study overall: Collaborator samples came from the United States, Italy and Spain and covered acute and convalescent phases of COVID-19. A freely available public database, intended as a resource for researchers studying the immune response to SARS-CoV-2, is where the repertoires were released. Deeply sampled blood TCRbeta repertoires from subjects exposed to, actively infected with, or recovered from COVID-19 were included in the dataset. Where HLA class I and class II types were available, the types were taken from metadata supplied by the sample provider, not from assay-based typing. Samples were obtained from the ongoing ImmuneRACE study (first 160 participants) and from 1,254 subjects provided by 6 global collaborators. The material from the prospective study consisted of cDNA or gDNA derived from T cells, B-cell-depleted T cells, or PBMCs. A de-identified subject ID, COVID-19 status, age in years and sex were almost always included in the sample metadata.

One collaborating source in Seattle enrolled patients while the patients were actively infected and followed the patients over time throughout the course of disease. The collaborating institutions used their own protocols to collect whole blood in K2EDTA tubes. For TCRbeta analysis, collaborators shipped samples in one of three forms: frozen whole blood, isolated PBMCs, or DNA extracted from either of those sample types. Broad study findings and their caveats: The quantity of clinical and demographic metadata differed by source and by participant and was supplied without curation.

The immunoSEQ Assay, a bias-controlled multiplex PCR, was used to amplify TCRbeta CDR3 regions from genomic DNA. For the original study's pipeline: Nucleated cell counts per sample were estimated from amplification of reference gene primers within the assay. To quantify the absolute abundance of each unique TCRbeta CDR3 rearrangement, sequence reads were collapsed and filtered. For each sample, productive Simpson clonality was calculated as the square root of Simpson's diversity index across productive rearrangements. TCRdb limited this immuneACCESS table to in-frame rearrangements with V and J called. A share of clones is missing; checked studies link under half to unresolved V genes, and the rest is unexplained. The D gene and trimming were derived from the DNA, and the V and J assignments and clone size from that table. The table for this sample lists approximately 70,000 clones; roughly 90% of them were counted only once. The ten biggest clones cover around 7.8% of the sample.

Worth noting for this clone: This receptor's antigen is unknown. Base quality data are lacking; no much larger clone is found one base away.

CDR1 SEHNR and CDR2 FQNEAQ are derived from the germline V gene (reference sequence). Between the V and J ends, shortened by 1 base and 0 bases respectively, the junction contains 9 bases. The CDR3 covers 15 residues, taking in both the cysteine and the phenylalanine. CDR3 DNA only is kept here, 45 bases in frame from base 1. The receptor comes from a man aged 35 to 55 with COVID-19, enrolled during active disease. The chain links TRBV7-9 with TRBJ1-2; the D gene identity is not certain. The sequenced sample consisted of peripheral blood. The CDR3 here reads CASSLDGTTNYGYTF. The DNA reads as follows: TGTGCCAGCAGCTTAGATGGCACAACTAACTATGGCTACACCTTC.